The present entry profiles one TCR beta chain with its context. The antigen is unknown. This record comes from a study of OX40 agonist ivuxolimab in advanced cancers. General study points: Averaged across samples, CD8+ T cells carried more expanded clones than CD4+ did.

Blood draws occurred at baseline, cycle 4 day 1, and cycle 7 day 1. Method: immunoSEQ multiplex PCR; TCRdb's copy keeps in-frame clones and lacks some. Among under 15,000 clones listed, approximately 77% were seen once. This TCR came from an adult with an advanced solid tumor such as melanoma, head and neck, liver or kidney cancer. This material consisted of CD4+ or CD8+ T cells sorted from blood, taken in a trial of the OX40 agonist ivuxolimab.

The CDR3 nucleotides read TGTGCCAGCAGCTCAGGGTACGAGCAGTACTTC. It yields the protein CASSSGYEQYF. The V call is TRBV27, the J call TRBJ2-7, with a possible D match to TRBD1 (5 bases). Looked up from germline, CDR1 is MNHEY and CDR2 is SMNVEV (reference sequence). There are 11 residues in the CDR3. Between the trimmed V and J ends, which lost 6 bases and 4 bases, there was a span of 7 bases.